Listed here are 25 T cell receptor beta chains from one sample, sequenced in a study of T-cell reconstitution after alpha-beta-depleted transplantation in children. During its preparation, the TCRbeta library received unique molecular identifiers. MiXCR, run by TCRdb on the PCR reads, gives a single entry per CDR3 protein. The table has some 200,000 distinct CDR3 sequences, 7.5% to 9.5% seen once. The sequencing here drew on PBMCs, mostly from graft donor cells, taken 360 days after TCRalphabeta/CD19-depleted stem cell transplant. These receptors all come from a male patient under 10 years old who had a stem cell transplant for acute myeloid leukemia, so the T cells may come from the graft donor.

This chain joins TRBV20-1 and TRBJ2-5; 7 bases fit TRBD1. J was trimmed by 5 bases and V by 0 bases; bases with no gene match: 6. The CDR3 consists of 14 residues. CDR1 is DFQATT, CDR2 SNEGSKA, per germline (reference sequence). The CDR3 DNA is TGCAGTGCTAGAGATCTCACAGGGGACGAGACCCAGTACTTC. Its translation is CSARDLTGDETQYF.

The chain's CDR3 is CASRAGVDGTDTQYF. As DNA, the CDR3 is TGCGCCAGCAGAGCAGGGGTGGACGGCACAGATACGCAGTATTTT. The J gene is TRBJ2-3, the V gene TRBV5-1, with a weak D call TRBD1 (6 bases). The V gene lost 5 bases and the J gene lost 1 base, with 14 bases spanning the gap. From germline, CDR1 is SGHRS and CDR2 YFSETQ. The CDR3 extends over 15 amino acids. The full variable domain, its missing parts supplied by reference TRBV5-1 and TRBJ2-3, is KAGVTQTPRYLIKTRGQQVTLSCSPISGHRSVSWYQQTPGQGLQFLFEYFSETQRNKGNFPGRFSGRQFSNSRSEMNVSTLELGDSALYLCASRAGVDGTDTQYFGPGTRLTVL.

The chain recombines TRBV24-1 with TRBJ2-2; 11 bases are shared with TRBD1. Germline loops: CDR1 KGHDR, CDR2 SFDVKD. The V segment lost 3 bases and the J segment 5 bases; nucleotides outside the gene matches: 4. This CDR3 has 16 amino acids. In DNA form, the CDR3 reads TGTGCCACCAGTGATACCGGGACAGGGGGGACCGGGGAGCTGTTTTTT. Protein product: CATSDTGTGGTGELFF.

The chain carries TRBV20-1 and TRBJ1-5; no reliable D call. V gave up 3 bases and J gave up 10 bases, with 16 bases separating them. This CDR3 region has 13 residues. Germline V gives CDR1 DFQATT, CDR2 SNEGSKA (reference sequence). This chain's CDR3 is CSASDGVVFPQHF. Here the CDR3 DNA reads TGCAGTGCTAGTGATGGAGTGGTGTTCCCCCAGCATTTT.

The gene calls are TRBV6-2 or TRBV6-3 and TRBJ2-1; 10 bases agree with TRBD2. V trimming: 5 bases; J trimming: 6 bases; junction bases outside the gene matches: 1. The CDR3 runs to 13 residues. The germline gives CDR1 MNHEY, CDR2 SVGEGT. CDR3 loop: CASSSGGANEQFF. CDR3 bases: TGTGCCAGCAGTAGCGGGGGGGCCAATGAGCAGTTCTTC.

This clonotype was counted a few times. The rearrangement joins TRBV5-1 to TRBJ2-7; D call uncertain. The V end lost 0 bases, the J end lost 4 bases, and 2 bases lay between the germline ends. The CDR3 totals 11 residues. Germline CDR1 is SGHRS and CDR2 is YFSETQ. CDR3 DNA sequence: TGCGCCAGCAGCTTGGCATACGAGCAGTACGTC. This codes for CASSLAYEQYV.

V is TRBV4-1 and J is TRBJ1-5; 9 bases fit TRBD1. There are 13 residues in the CDR3. Germline V gene sequence: CDR1 MGHRA, CDR2 YSYEKL. With 6 bases clipped from V and 6 bases from J, the junction kept 3 bases outside the gene matches. DNA of the CDR3: TGCGCCAGCAGTGGGACAGGGAGTCAGCCCCAGCATTTT. This encodes CASSGTGSQPQHF.

This clonotype was recorded many times. The rearrangement joins TRBV20-1 to TRBJ2-5; tentative D call: TRBD2 (5 bases). The CDR3 is 13 residues long. Germline CDR1 reads DFQATT; CDR2 reads SNEGSKA (reference sequence). V dropped 4 bases and J dropped 4 bases, with 13 bases sitting between them. CDR3: CSAITGWGETQYF. The CDR3 DNA follows: TGCAGTGCTATAACGGGGTGGGGAGAGACCCAGTACTTC.

The gene calls are TRBV4-3 and TRBJ2-3; 12 bases agree with TRBD2. Trimming removed 3 bases from V and 2 bases from J; junction bases left unmatched: 9. This CDR3 is 18 amino acids long. Germline CDR1 and CDR2: LGHNA and YSLEER. CDR3 sequence reads: CASSQLRGLAGFTDTQYF. The CDR3 nucleotides read TGCGCCAGCAGCCAGCTAAGAGGACTAGCGGGATTCACAGATACGCAGTATTTT.

The chain has TRBV11-2 and TRBJ2-7; 11 bases are shared with TRBD2. Unmatched junction bases numbered 9, after V lost 3 bases and J lost 2 bases. This CDR3 spans 17 amino acids. CDR1 and CDR2 (germline): SGHAT, FQNNGV. CDR3 amino acids: CASSLRLAGQPAYEQYF. CDR3 sequence (DNA): TGTGCCAGCAGCTTGAGACTAGCGGGGCAACCTGCCTACGAGCAGTACTTC.

The gene calls are TRBV20-1 and TRBJ2-4, with 10 bases aligning to TRBD1. The CDR3 is 14 residues long. The germline V gene has CDR1 DFQATT and CDR2 SNEGSKA (reference sequence). V dropped 5 bases and J dropped 9; count of bases not matched to a gene: 10. The CDR3 sequence: CSAQRDRGLGIQYF. The CDR3 nucleotides read TGCAGTGCTCAGAGAGACAGGGGGCTTGGCATTCAGTACTTC.

The J gene is TRBJ2-5, the V gene TRBV9, with 7 bases matching TRBD2. Per germline, CDR1 SGDLS and CDR2 YYNGEE. The CDR3 extends over 17 amino acids. Trimming took 2 bases from V and 1 from J; bases not matched to a gene: 11. As DNA, the CDR3 is TGTGCCAGCAGCGTCGGGACTACCATATTCCTCCAAGAGACCCAGTACTTC. Its translation is CASSVGTTIFLQETQYF.

The genes are TRBV27 and TRBJ2-7; 8 bases agree with TRBD2. The V segment lost 3 bases and the J segment 1 base; nucleotides outside the gene matches: 5. The CDR3 is made up of 15 amino acids. The V gene's germline CDR1 is MNHEY and CDR2 SMNVEV (reference sequence). The CDR3 bases are TGTGCCAGCAGTTTCGACCGGGGGGGATCCTACGAGCAGTACTTC. It codes for CASSFDRGGSYEQYF.

This clonotype showed up just a few times. The chain employs TRBV5-1 and TRBJ2-3; 11 bases map to TRBD2. The CDR3 extends over 20 amino acids. Trimming cost V 3 bases and J 0 bases; bases outside gene matches: 15. Germline CDR1 reads SGHRS; CDR2 reads YFSETQ. The CDR3 DNA reads TGCGCCAGCAGCTCCAACGGGCTAGCGGGGGGTTCCGCTAGCACAGATACGCAGTATTTT. The encoded protein is CASSSNGLAGGSASTDTQYF.

This clonotype was seen a few times. V usage is TRBV20-1 and J usage is TRBJ2-3; TRBD1 aligns across 12 bases. The CDR3 has 17 amino acids. The germline gives CDR1 DFQATT, CDR2 SNEGSKA (reference sequence). With V trimmed by 2 bases and J by 5 bases, 11 bases remained unmatched. CDR3 loop: CSARPGPGQGAQDTQYF. The CDR3 DNA sequence: TGCAGTGCTAGACCAGGGCCGGGACAGGGGGCACAAGATACGCAGTATTTT.

The chain has TRBV12-3 or TRBV12-4 and TRBJ2-5; TRBD1 might be the D (6 bases). With 1 base removed from V and 0 bases from J, the gap between germline ends came to 9 bases. This CDR3 comprises 15 residues. DNA of the CDR3: TGTGCCAGCAGTTTAGTAGGGGGAGACCAAGAGACCCAGTACTTC. This translates into CASSLVGGDQETQYF.

This clonotype was counted a few times. The chain has TRBV6-1 and TRBJ1-2; a weak D match, TRBD1 (5 bases). There are 15 residues in the CDR3. Germline-derived CDR1 and CDR2 are MNHNS and SASEGT. Trimming pared 6 bases from V and 2 bases from J, leaving 16 bases between. CDR3: CASRPPGQRNYGYTF. CDR3 sequence (DNA): TGTGCCAGCAGGCCCCCGGGGCAGCGGAACTATGGCTACACCTTC.

This clonotype appeared a few times. As DNA, the CDR3 is TGTGCCAGCAGCGTTAGGGGACAGGGGGCAGGATCACCCCTCCACTTT. It specifies CASSVRGQGAGSPLHF. This sequence joins TRBV9 and TRBJ1-6; 12 bases match TRBD1. J gave up 10 bases and V 2 bases, and 7 bases lay outside the gene matches. The germline CDR1 and CDR2 sequences are SGDLS and YYNGEE. CDR3 length equals 16 residues.

This clonotype was recorded at least ten times. This chain uses TRBV5-1 with TRBJ2-3; 15 nucleotides agree with TRBD2. This CDR3 is built from 17 residues. The germline CDR1 and CDR2 sequences are SGHRS and YFSETQ. The trim removed 4 bases at V and 5 bases at J, leaving 8 bases unmatched. The CDR3 coding sequence is TGCGCCAGCAGCGCGGGGGGACTAGCGGGAGGTCAAGATACGCAGTATTTT. It specifies CASSAGGLAGGQDTQYF.

This clonotype has just a few counts. The chain links TRBV4-2 to TRBJ2-3; 9 nucleotides agree with TRBD2. The CDR3 runs 16 residues. V trimming: 1 base; J trimming: 0 bases; junction bases outside the gene matches: 2. Germline V CDR1 and CDR2: LGHNA, YNFKEQ. The CDR3 region has the DNA TGTGCCAGCAGCCAAGCGGCGGGAGGGAGCACAGATACGCAGTATTTT. The encoded protein is CASSQAAGGSTDTQYF.

This chain joins TRBV7-6 and TRBJ2-1; D remains unclear. V gave up 5 bases and J gave up 2 bases, with 16 bases separating them. Per germline, CDR1 SGHVS and CDR2 FNYEAQ. This CDR3 has 16 residues. The CDR3 DNA follows: TGTGCCAGCAGCAGTATAGCCCCTCACACCTACAATGAGCAGTTCTTC. Encoded protein: CASSSIAPHTYNEQFF.

This clonotype has just a few counts. J is TRBJ2-3 and V is TRBV25-1, with TRBD2 matching 7 bases. CDR3 length: 15 residues. Germline-derived CDR1 and CDR2 are MGHDK and SYGVNS. Trimming removed 5 bases from V and 3 bases from J; junction bases left unmatched: 8. The CDR3 is CASSSPTGGTDTQYF. As DNA, the CDR3 is TGTGCCAGCAGTTCCCCTACGGGGGGAACAGATACGCAGTATTTT.

This clonotype was found a few times. This chain connects TRBV20-1 to TRBJ2-1, with 9 bases that match TRBD1. V shed 4 bases, J shed 7 bases, and the junction held 23 bases outside the gene matches. Germline V CDR1 and CDR2: DFQATT, SNEGSKA (reference sequence). This CDR3 spans 19 amino acids. DNA for the CDR3: TGCAGTGCTACCGTGACCGGGACAGGGAAATCAGTGGTCGTTAATGAGCAGTTCTTC. It encodes CSATVTGTGKSVVVNEQFF.

This clonotype was counted at least ten times. The chain links TRBV29-1 to TRBJ2-5; the D gene could be TRBD1 or TRBD2 (5 bases each). In germline, CDR1 is SQVTM, CDR2 ANQGSEA. V lost 4 bases, J lost 2 bases, and 11 bases lay in between. The CDR3 sequence is 13 residues long. CDR3 sequence: CSVGGSGQETQYF. CDR3 nucleotides: TGCAGCGTTGGGGGCAGCGGTCAAGAGACCCAGTACTTC.

This clonotype has ten or more counts. This chain links TRBV12-3 or TRBV12-4 with TRBJ2-7; D gene unclear. The CDR3 has 12 residues. The ends were cut back, 2 bases at V and 0 bases at J, with 2 bases in the middle. CDR3 sequence: CASSLISYEQYF. CDR3 in DNA: TGTGCCAGCAGTTTAATCTCCTACGAGCAGTACTTC.